The entry below gives a single T cell receptor (beta chain) sequence along with its context. From germline, CDR1 is SGHNT and CDR2 YYREEE (reference sequence). V gave up 2 bases and J gave up 1 base, with 9 bases separating them. There are 14 residues in the CDR3. The sample belongs to a study of response to subunit inactivated influenza vaccine. TCRdb re-called the RT-PCR reads with MiXCR, one entry per CDR3 protein. Altogether 500,000 to 550,000 distinct CDR3 sequences are present, roughly a quarter being singletons, with the ten largest covering 2.8%. This sample was shared with a second study, whose subject was T cells expressing NK-cell markers. From that study: A 5'RACE template switching approach incorporating UMIs was used to make TCR beta cDNA. Underlying the TCR beta repertoires were sorted CD3+CD56+NKG2C+, CD3+CD56+NKG2C- and CD3+CD56-NKG2C+ T cells. The use of an anti-gamma-delta TCR antibody, which was added in several experiments, restricted sorting to T cells expressing alpha-beta TCR.

Sequenced material: CD4+ T cells sorted from PBMCs, taken 12 days after vaccination. The receptor was derived from a man between 45 and 60 years old who received an inactivated influenza vaccine. V gene TRBV5-4 combines with J gene TRBJ1-1, with D perhaps matching TRBD1 (5 bases). CDR3 amino acids: CASSFDSKNTEAFF. CDR3 in DNA: TGTGCCAGCAGCTTCGACAGCAAGAACACTGAAGCTTTCTTT.